These 8 T cell receptor beta chains came from one sample sequenced in a study of T-cell memory formation after mild COVID-19. TCRdb itself ran the 5' RACE reads through MiXCR, one entry per CDR3 protein. Of approximately 300,000 distinct CDR3 sequences detected, approximately 15% appear once; the ten largest clones hold about a fifth. Sequenced sample: PBMCs or a T cell subset sorted from them (not recorded which). The receptor source for this set is a man between 18 and 29 years old who had mild COVID-19 (a few samples of this study predate the infection). Cell type and time point are not known.

The CDR3, as DNA: TGTGCCAGCAGTTTAAGCCCTAGCTCCCACGAGCAGTACGTC. Protein: CASSLSPSSHEQYV. V is TRBV12-3 or TRBV12-4 and J is TRBJ2-7; weak D call: TRBD2 (5 bases). This CDR3 contains 14 residues.

This clonotype was counted between two and nine times. The chain employs TRBV7-6 and TRBJ1-5; no definite D call. Germline lookup yields CDR1 SGHVS and CDR2 FNYEAQ. V was cut by 0 bases and J by 7 bases, with 7 bases left in between. This CDR3 is built from 13 residues. CDR3 nucleotides: TGTGCCAGCAGCTTAGCGCGGGGACAGCCCCAGCATTTT. This codes for CASSLARGQPQHF.

V and J are TRBV3-1 and TRBJ1-6; D remains ambiguous. Germline V lookup: CDR1 LGHDT, CDR2 YNNKEL (reference sequence). The CDR3 covers 14 residues. V gave up 4 bases and J gave up 3 bases, with 7 bases separating them. CDR3 sequence: CASSPEGYNSPLHF. The CDR3 region has the DNA TGTGCCAGCAGCCCAGAGGGCTATAATTCACCCCTCCACTTT.

This clonotype has at least ten counts. The J gene is TRBJ2-3, the V gene TRBV5-1; tentatively, D is TRBD2 (5 bases). CDR3 length: 13 residues. In germline, CDR1 is SGHRS, CDR2 YFSETQ. The V gene lost 4 bases and the J gene lost 5 bases, with 11 bases spanning the gap. CDR3: CASSPGLLDTQYF. CDR3 nucleotide sequence: TGCGCCAGCAGCCCTGGACTCTTAGATACGCAGTATTTT.

CDR3: CSARDSPSGVETQYF. The DNA of the CDR3 is TGCAGTGCTAGAGATTCGCCTAGCGGGGTGGAGACCCAGTACTTC. V and J are TRBV20-1 and TRBJ2-5; 9 bases line up with TRBD2. CDR3 size: 15 residues. CDR1 is DFQATT, CDR2 SNEGSKA, per germline (reference sequence). V shed 0 bases, J shed 5 bases, and the junction held 7 bases outside the gene matches.

The chain has TRBV6-1 and TRBJ2-5; D is possibly TRBD2 (7 bases). V was shortened by 1 base and J by 4 bases, with 19 bases between the two germline ends. Germline loops: CDR1 MNHNS, CDR2 SASEGT. The CDR3 sequence is 17 residues long. The CDR3 sequence: CASSEGGGRGRAETQYF. The CDR3 coding sequence is TGTGCCAGCAGTGAAGGGGGGGGCAGGGGTCGGGCAGAGACCCAGTACTTC.

This clonotype was counted many times. The chain joins TRBV4-2 to TRBJ2-1; D is possibly TRBD2 (6 bases). This CDR3 contains 13 residues. V lost 3 bases and J lost 4, with 7 bases in between. Per the germline V gene, CDR1 is LGHNA and CDR2 is YNFKEQ. CDR3 sequence reads: CASSHGGYNEQFF. As DNA, the CDR3 is TGTGCCAGCAGCCACGGGGGATACAATGAGCAGTTCTTC.

V usage is TRBV29-1 and J usage is TRBJ2-1, with D possibly being TRBD1 or TRBD2 (5 bases each). Germline V lookup: CDR1 SQVTM, CDR2 ANQGSEA. The CDR3 extends over 14 amino acids. V lost 4 bases to trimming and J lost 0 bases, with 10 bases between them. CDR3 sequence reads: CSVGDASSYNEQFF. The CDR3 DNA is TGCAGCGTTGGGGACGCGAGCTCCTACAATGAGCAGTTCTTC.